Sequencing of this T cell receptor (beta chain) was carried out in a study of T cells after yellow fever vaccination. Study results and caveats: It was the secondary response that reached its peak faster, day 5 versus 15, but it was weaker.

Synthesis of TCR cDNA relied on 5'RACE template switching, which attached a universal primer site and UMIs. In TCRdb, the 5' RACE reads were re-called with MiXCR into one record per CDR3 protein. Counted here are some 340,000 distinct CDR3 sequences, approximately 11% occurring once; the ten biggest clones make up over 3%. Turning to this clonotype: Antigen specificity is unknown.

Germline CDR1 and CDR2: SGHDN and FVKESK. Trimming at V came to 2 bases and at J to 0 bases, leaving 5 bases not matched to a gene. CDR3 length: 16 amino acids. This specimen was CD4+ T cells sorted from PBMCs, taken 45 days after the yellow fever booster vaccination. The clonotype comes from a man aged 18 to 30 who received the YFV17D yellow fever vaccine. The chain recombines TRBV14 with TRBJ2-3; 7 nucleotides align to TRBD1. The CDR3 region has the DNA TGTGCCAGCAGCCAAAACGGGACAGTTAGCACAGATACGCAGTATTTT. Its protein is CASSQNGTVSTDTQYF. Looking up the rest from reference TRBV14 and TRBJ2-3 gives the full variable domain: EAGVTQFPSHSVIEKGQTVTLRCDPISGHDNLYWYRRVMGKEIKFLLHFVKESKQDESGMPNNRFLAERTGGTYSTLKVQPAELEDSGVYFCASSQNGTVSTDTQYFGPGTRLTVL.